The 27 T cell receptor beta chains listed next were all sequenced from one sample in a study of blood T cell repertoires in COVID-19. Sequencing used immunoSEQ multiplex PCR; TCRdb keeps in-frame clones, though not all of them. The table records around 230,000 clones, 75% to 90% of them present only once. The specimen sequenced was PBMCs or T cells enriched from blood (not recorded which). Receptors were obtained from a woman between 40 and 55 years old with acute COVID-19.

Here the CDR3 reads CASSQDQGLQRDYNEQFF. The CDR3 DNA reads as TGCGCCAGCAGCCAAGATCAGGGTCTGCAGCGGGACTACAATGAGCAGTTCTTC. The rearrangement uses TRBV4-1 and TRBJ2-1; 7 positions match TRBD2. CDR1 and CDR2 (germline): MGHRA, YSYEKL. The CDR3 extends over 18 amino acids. With V trimmed by 0 bases and J by 3 bases, 11 bases remained unmatched.

V and J are TRBV5-1 and TRBJ2-1; a possible D gene is TRBD1 (6 bases). Trimming pared 2 bases from V and 2 bases from J, leaving 8 bases between. Germline V gene lookup returns CDR1 SGHRS and CDR2 YFSETQ. This CDR3 is built from 14 residues. The CDR3 bases are TGCGCCAGCAGCTTAGGACAGACCTACAATGAGCAGTTCTTC. Translated: CASSLGQTYNEQFF.

The chain employs TRBV13 and TRBJ2-1; no firm D call. Trimming cost V 5 bases and J 8 bases, with 16 bases left between them. This CDR3 is 14 amino acids long. CDR1 PRHDT and CDR2 FYEKMQ come from the germline V gene (reference sequence). The CDR3 nucleotides are TGTGCCAGCAGCGACGCTCGCGGCTGGTATGAGCAGTTCTTC. As protein: CASSDARGWYEQFF.

This chain uses TRBV27 with TRBJ1-1, with unresolved D. V was cut by 2 bases and J by 1 base, with 8 bases left in between. From germline, CDR1 is MNHEY and CDR2 SMNVEV (reference sequence). CDR3 length equals 14 residues. DNA for the CDR3: TGTGCCAGCAGTTTAGGGTGGGCGAACACTGAAGCTTTCTTT. Its protein product is CASSLGWANTEAFF.

The V and J genes are TRBV7-9 and TRBJ2-3, with a possible D match to TRBD1 (8 bases). The V end lost 4 bases, the J end lost 5 bases, and 13 bases lay between the germline ends. The CDR3 spans 14 residues. Germline V gene lookup returns CDR1 SEHNR and CDR2 FQNEAQ (reference sequence). The CDR3 spells CASSSSGTGDTQYF. As DNA, the CDR3 is TGTGCCAGCAGCTCCAGCGGGACAGGAGATACGCAGTATTTT.

This chain connects TRBV9 to TRBJ2-5; 8 bases map to TRBD2. V lost 4 bases and J lost 7; bases outside the gene matches: 9. This CDR3 has 14 amino acids. CDR1 and CDR2 from the germline V gene are SGDLS and YYNGEE. The CDR3 reads CASSPRGGVGTQYF. The CDR3 nucleotides read TGTGCCAGCAGCCCCCGGGGGGGAGTCGGGACCCAGTACTTC.

The CDR3 nucleotides read TGTGCCAGCAGCGTAGAGGGGTCAGGAAATTCACCCCTCCACTTT. Translated, it gives CASSVEGSGNSPLHF. The genes are TRBV9 and TRBJ1-6; D is possibly TRBD1 (5 bases). Trimming left V 0 bases short and J 7 bases short, with 11 bases between. CDR1 is SGDLS, CDR2 YYNGEE, per germline. The CDR3 totals 15 residues. Looking up the rest from reference TRBV9 and TRBJ1-6 gives the full variable domain: DSGVTQTPKHLITATGQRVTLRCSPRSGDLSVYWYQQSLDQGLQFLIQYYNGEERAKGNILERFSAQQFPDLHSELNLSSLELGDSALYFCASSVEGSGNSPLHFGNGTRLTVT.

This clone has a single count. CDR3 sequence: CASSLGQGDGYTF. CDR3 sequence (DNA): TGTGCCAGCAGCCTCGGACAGGGGGATGGCTACACCTTC. The V gene is TRBV9, the J gene TRBJ1-2, with 10 bases matching TRBD1. The V and J ends lost 4 bases and 6 bases, in that order; junction bases with no gene match: 3. In germline, CDR1 is SGDLS, CDR2 YYNGEE. This CDR3 region has 13 residues. Full variable domain (remainder filled in from reference TRBV9 and TRBJ1-2): DSGVTQTPKHLITATGQRVTLRCSPRSGDLSVYWYQQSLDQGLQFLIQYYNGEERAKGNILERFSAQQFPDLHSELNLSSLELGDSALYFCASSLGQGDGYTFGSGTRLTVV.

The chain has TRBV3-1 (or the pseudogene TRBV3-2) and TRBJ2-5, with D possibly TRBD2 on 5 matching bases. Trimming left V 4 bases short and J 5 bases short, with 20 bases between. This CDR3 spans 16 amino acids. The germline CDR1 and CDR2 sequences are LGHDT and YNNKEL (reference sequence). The CDR3 bases are TGTGCCAGCAGCCCAATGCAACTAGAGGCCTTCGAGACCCAGTACTTC. As protein: CASSPMQLEAFETQYF.

The chain uses TRBV5-4 and TRBJ1-2, with 7 positions matching TRBD1. Germline-derived CDR1 and CDR2 are SGHNT and YYREEE (reference sequence). CDR3 size: 15 residues. Losses at the gene ends were 4 bases for V and 4 bases for J; bases not matched to a gene: 10. The CDR3 DNA reads TGTGCCAGCAGCCCTGAAGGGACAGACCTCTATGGCTACACCTTC. The encoded protein is CASSPEGTDLYGYTF.

A single count supports this clone. The chain couples TRBV14 to TRBJ2-2; 10 bases line up with TRBD2. CDR3 length: 16 amino acids. Unmatched junction bases numbered 6, after V lost 4 bases and J lost 4 bases. CDR1 SGHDN and CDR2 FVKESK come from the germline V gene. CDR3 in DNA: TGTGCCAGCAGCCGGCGGACTAGCGGACCCACCGGGGAGCTGTTTTTT. Protein sequence: CASSRRTSGPTGELFF.

The rearrangement links TRBV12-2 to TRBJ2-3; the table's D call, TRBD2, was not checked against the DNA. TRBV12-2 is a documented pseudogene. This CDR3 region has 18 residues. CDR3 sequence (DNA): TGTGCAAGTCGCTTCTTCCCTAGAATAGCGGGAAGTTACGATACGCAGTATTTT. It codes for CASRFFPRIAGSYDTQYF.

The gene calls are TRBV7-9 and TRBJ2-6, with TRBD2 matching over 12 bases. Trimming at V came to 1 base and at J to 2 bases, leaving 3 bases not matched to a gene. In germline, CDR1 is SEHNR, CDR2 FQNEAQ (reference sequence). This CDR3 region has 18 residues. DNA for the CDR3: TGTGCCAGCAGCTTAGTTCCTAGCGGGAGGGCTGGGGCCAACGTCCTGACTTTC. This codes for CASSLVPSGRAGANVLTF.

The chain recombines TRBV28 with TRBJ1-3, with D possibly TRBD1 on 6 matching bases. From germline, CDR1 is MDHEN and CDR2 SYDVKM. The V end lost 5 bases, the J end lost 0 bases, and 14 bases lay between the germline ends. The CDR3 contains 16 residues. The CDR3 DNA sequence: TGTGCCAGCAGTACCGACAGGTGGACCTCTGGAAACACCATATATTTT. This translates into CASSTDRWTSGNTIYF.

The chain combines TRBV12-5 with TRBJ1-2; 11 nucleotides line up with TRBD1. V lost 5 bases, J lost 7 bases, and 6 bases stayed unmatched. This CDR3 comprises 14 residues. Looked up from germline, CDR1 is LGHNT and CDR2 is FRNRAP. The CDR3 sequence is CASGLDRGHGGYTF. The CDR3 DNA is TGTGCTAGTGGTCTGGACAGGGGGCATGGTGGCTACACCTTC.

The DNA of the CDR3 is TGTGCCAGCAGTTCCCCGGGTGGCTACACCTTC. Residues: CASSSPGGYTF. This chain uses TRBV6-2 or TRBV6-3 with TRBJ1-2; D unclear. The ends were cut back, 4 bases at V and 7 bases at J, with 7 bases in the middle. This CDR3 comprises 11 residues. Germline CDR1 is MNHEY and CDR2 is SVGEGT.

The V and J genes are TRBV5-1 and TRBJ2-1; unclear D gene. V lost 0 bases to trimming and J lost 5 bases, with 6 bases between them. Germline V gene lookup returns CDR1 SGHRS and CDR2 YFSETQ. There are 13 residues in the CDR3. The CDR3 bases are TGCGCCAGCAGCTTGGCTTTTAACAATGAGCAGTTCTTC. Encoded protein: CASSLAFNNEQFF.

The chain joins TRBV23-1 to TRBJ2-7; possibly TRBD1 for D (5 bases). TRBV23-1 is flagged as an ORF with uncertain function. The CDR3 runs 14 residues. V gave up 6 bases and J gave up 1 base, with 13 bases separating them. CDR3 loop: CASRPGCRSYEQYF. The CDR3 DNA follows: TGCGCCAGCAGACCAGGGTGCCGATCCTACGAGCAGTACTTC.

The V and J genes are TRBV7-2 and TRBJ1-6, with a tentative D call TRBD1 (5 bases). Per germline, CDR1 SGHTA and CDR2 FQGNSA. The CDR3 has 15 residues. V gave up 5 bases and J gave up 5 bases, with 13 bases separating them. CDR3 DNA sequence: TGTGCCAGCAGCCCCCGGGGGATTAATAATTCACCCCTCCACTTT. Translating gives CASSPRGINNSPLHF.

J is TRBJ2-7 and V is TRBV7-2, with a tentative D call TRBD2 (6 bases). Germline V CDR1 and CDR2: SGHTA, FQGNSA. The V and J ends lost 2 bases and 3 bases respectively, with 14 bases between them. This CDR3 has 15 residues. For the CDR3, the DNA is TGTGCCAGCAGCTTATGGTCTAGCGACAACTACGAGCAGTACTTC. This sequence encodes CASSLWSSDNYEQYF.

This clone was recorded only once. The chain employs TRBV10-1 and TRBJ2-3, with 7 positions matching TRBD1. Germline values: CDR1 WNHNN, CDR2 SYGVQD (reference sequence). With 5 bases clipped from V and 1 base from J, the junction kept 9 bases outside the gene matches. This CDR3 spans 16 amino acids. The CDR3 nucleotides are TGCGCCAGCAGTCTCGTCTCAGGGGGAGGCACAGATACGCAGTATTTT. Protein product: CASSLVSGGGTDTQYF.

This chain links TRBV11-2 with TRBJ1-5, with 10 bases fitting TRBD1. The trim removed 5 bases at V and 5 bases at J, leaving 3 bases unmatched. From germline, CDR1 is SGHAT and CDR2 FQNNGV. This CDR3 spans 14 amino acids. CDR3 sequence: CASSRTGGDQPQHF. The CDR3 DNA sequence: TGTGCCAGCAGCAGGACAGGGGGAGATCAGCCCCAGCATTTT.

The chain is built from TRBV18 and TRBJ2-1; D ambiguous. Germline CDR1 reads KGHSH; CDR2 reads LQKENI. Trimming cost V 2 bases and J 6 bases, with 5 bases left between them. The CDR3 consists of 12 residues. CDR3 in DNA: TGTGCCAGCTCACCAATGGCCAATGAGCAGTTCTTC. Translation: CASSPMANEQFF.

This chain connects TRBV3-1 (or the pseudogene TRBV3-2) to TRBJ2-5, with 11 bases fitting TRBD2. V shed 5 bases, J shed 4 bases, and the junction held 6 bases outside the gene matches. From germline, CDR1 is LGHDT and CDR2 YNNKEL (reference sequence). The CDR3 extends over 15 amino acids. The CDR3 DNA follows: TGTGCCAGCAGCGAAATAGCGGGAGGGGGAGAGACCCAGTACTTC. It yields the protein CASSEIAGGGETQYF.

The chain joins TRBV6-5 to TRBJ1-5; D gene uncertain. The V end was cut by 5 bases, the J end by 4 bases, with 3 bases between. The germline gives CDR1 MNHEY, CDR2 SVGAGI. The CDR3 loop spans 11 amino acids. The CDR3 DNA follows: TGTGCCAGCAGTCATAATCAGCCCCAGCATTTT. As protein: CASSHNQPQHF.

V is TRBV4-1 and J is TRBJ2-1, with 9 bases matching TRBD2. Germline V gene sequence: CDR1 MGHRA, CDR2 YSYEKL. Trimming cost V 4 bases and J 4 bases; bases outside gene matches: 11. The CDR3 has 17 amino acids. CDR3 in DNA: TGCGCCAGCAGCCGCGCCGGCGGGGGGGCGCTTTACAATGAGCAGTTCTTC. Translated: CASSRAGGGALYNEQFF.

DNA for the CDR3: TGTGCCAGCAGTTTATCGTCTCGGAGCAATGAGCAGTTCTTC. Its protein is CASSLSSRSNEQFF. This sequence joins TRBV27 and TRBJ2-1; D call uncertain. The CDR3 contains 14 residues. Between the trimmed V and J ends, which lost 0 bases and 6 bases, there was a span of 9 bases. Looked up from germline, CDR1 is MNHEY and CDR2 is SMNVEV (reference sequence).